Shown below are 32 T cell receptor beta chains from a single sample sequenced in a study of shared clonotypes between healthy human individuals. It was CD45RO-negative cells, positively selected for CCR7, that made up naive CD8 cells, with terminally differentiated effector memory CD45RA+ cells excluded. Data came from immunoSEQ multiplex PCR; TCRdb stores just in-frame clones and leaves some out. The repertoire consists of 1.5 million to 2.5 million clones, with roughly 95% occurring once and the leading ten covering roughly 1.2%. The specimen sequenced was naive CD8+ T cells sorted from blood. The receptors were gathered from a man aged 18 to 29 in good health.

V and J are TRBV5-8 and TRBJ1-1; D may be TRBD1 (5 bases). The CDR3 contains 15 residues. Germline values: CDR1 SGHTS, CDR2 YDEGEE. The V gene lost 4 bases and the J gene lost 0 bases, with 13 bases spanning the gap. CDR3 DNA: TGTGCCAGCAGCCCGACCCGACAGTTGAACACTGAAGCTTTCTTT. Translating it yields CASSPTRQLNTEAFF.

Remarks on this clone: Other DNA sequences of this sample code for an identical CDR3. The chain is built from TRBV4-1 and TRBJ2-7; 13 nucleotides align to TRBD2. The length of the CDR3 is 15 residues. Germline V lookup: CDR1 MGHRA, CDR2 YSYEKL. The J segment lost 2 bases and the V segment lost 3 bases, leaving 1 base of the junction unmatched. The CDR3 reads CASSQGLAGTYEQYF. CDR3 DNA: TGCGCCAGCAGCCAGGGACTAGCGGGAACCTACGAGCAGTACTTC.

This clone was observed a few times. The chain links TRBV5-1 to TRBJ1-2, with D possibly being TRBD1 (6 bases). V lost 0 bases to trimming and J lost 6 bases, with 15 bases between them. Germline V gene sequence: CDR1 SGHRS, CDR2 YFSETQ. The length of the CDR3 is 15 residues. CDR3: CASSLARGREDGYTF. The DNA for the CDR3 is TGCGCCAGCAGCTTGGCCCGGGGGCGCGAGGATGGCTACACCTTC. Filled out from reference TRBV5-1 and TRBJ1-2, the complete variable domain reads KAGVTQTPRYLIKTRGQQVTLSCSPISGHRSVSWYQQTPGQGLQFLFEYFSETQRNKGNFPGRFSGRQFSNSRSEMNVSTLELGDSALYLCASSLARGREDGYTFGSGTRLTVV.

The rearrangement links TRBV7-8 to TRBJ2-1, with TRBD2 matching 11 bases. Per the germline V gene, CDR1 is SGHVS and CDR2 is FQNEAQ. This CDR3 comprises 16 residues. With V trimmed by 5 bases and J by 0 bases, 3 bases remained unmatched. CDR3 coding DNA: TGTGCCAGCAGCCGAACTAGCGGGAGCTCCTACAATGAGCAGTTCTTC. Protein: CASSRTSGSSYNEQFF.

This chain connects TRBV9 to TRBJ2-7; a possible D gene is TRBD2 (5 bases). The germline V gene encodes CDR1 SGDLS and CDR2 YYNGEE. The CDR3 sequence is 15 residues long. The ends were cut back, 0 bases at V and 5 bases at J, with 15 bases in the middle. The CDR3: CASSVASREQHEQYF. Here the CDR3 DNA reads TGTGCCAGCAGCGTAGCTTCAAGGGAGCAACACGAGCAGTACTTC. The whole variable domain, remainder taken from reference TRBV9 and TRBJ2-7, is DSGVTQTPKHLITATGQRVTLRCSPRSGDLSVYWYQQSLDQGLQFLIQYYNGEERAKGNILERFSAQQFPDLHSELNLSSLELGDSALYFCASSVASREQHEQYFGPGTRLTVT.

The V call is TRBV4-1, the J call TRBJ1-1, with a possible D match to TRBD1 (6 bases). The CDR3 length is 14 residues. Trimming removed 3 bases from V and 6 bases from J, with 14 bases in between. Germline CDR1 reads MGHRA; CDR2 reads YSYEKL. The CDR3 DNA reads TGCGCCAGCAGCCAGGCACAGGGACGCTCTGAAGCTTTCTTT. This encodes CASSQAQGRSEAFF.

This chain connects TRBV27 to TRBJ2-3, with 10 positions matching TRBD1. V lost 5 bases and J lost 4; bases outside the gene matches: 9. The CDR3 has 16 amino acids. The germline V gene has CDR1 MNHEY and CDR2 SMNVEV (reference sequence). The CDR3 DNA reads as TGTGCCAGCAGTGCCCTCCGGACAGGGGGGGCAGATACGCAGTATTTT. Translated: CASSALRTGGADTQYF.

The V and J genes are TRBV12-5 and TRBJ2-1, with D tentatively TRBD2 (8 bases). Germline lookup yields CDR1 LGHNT and CDR2 FRNRAP. Deletions cut 2 bases from V and 8 bases from J, with 19 bases between. The CDR3 has 16 residues. The CDR3: CASGLSRRGREDEQFF. In DNA, the CDR3 is TGTGCTAGTGGTTTGTCACGGAGGGGGCGGGAGGATGAGCAGTTCTTC.

The chain uses TRBV11-2 and TRBJ2-2, with 10 bases that match TRBD2. The trim removed 2 bases at V and 9 bases at J, leaving 12 bases unmatched. Germline V gene data show CDR1 as SGHAT and CDR2 as FQNNGV. The CDR3 sequence is 17 residues long. CDR3 DNA sequence: TGTGCCAGCAGCTTATTAACGGTCCTAGCGGGAGATAGGGAGCTGTTTTTT. Translated, it gives CASSLLTVLAGDRELFF.

The chain has TRBV4-1 and TRBJ2-5, with D tentatively TRBD2 (5 bases). The length of the CDR3 is 16 residues. The germline V gene encodes CDR1 MGHRA and CDR2 YSYEKL. The ends were cut back, 0 bases at V and 7 bases at J, with 18 bases in the middle. CDR3 protein: CASSQEGAGTLGTQYF. The CDR3 coding sequence is TGCGCCAGCAGCCAAGAGGGAGCAGGAACTCTGGGGACCCAGTACTTC.

The V gene is TRBV2, the J gene TRBJ2-2; TRBD2 matches at 9 bases. The germline V gene has CDR1 SNHLY and CDR2 FYNNEI. The CDR3 loop spans 18 amino acids. V trimming: 6 bases; J trimming: 1 base; junction bases outside the gene matches: 12. CDR3 nucleotide sequence: TGTGCCAGCAGAGACCCGATTCTAGCGGGGAAGAACACCGGGGAGCTGTTTTTT. Translating gives CASRDPILAGKNTGELFF.

This clone appeared a single time. V and J are TRBV27 and TRBJ2-3; TRBD2 matches at 10 bases. CDR1 is MNHEY, CDR2 SMNVEV, per germline (reference sequence). The J segment lost 4 bases and the V segment lost 4 bases, leaving 8 bases of the junction unmatched. CDR3 length: 16 residues. The CDR3, as DNA: TGTGCCAGCAGTTCCCTACCAGCGGGAGGGTCAGATACGCAGTATTTT. This encodes CASSSLPAGGSDTQYF.

The rearrangement joins TRBV6-6 to TRBJ2-3; possibly TRBD2 for D (6 bases). V was clipped by 2 bases and J by 3 bases, with 12 bases between them. The CDR3 has 15 residues. The V gene's germline CDR1 is MNHNY and CDR2 SVGAGI (reference sequence). CDR3 nucleotides: TGTGCCAGCAGTTACCGGGACTTGATGACAGATACGCAGTATTTT. Amino acids: CASSYRDLMTDTQYF.

This rearrangement joins TRBV6-6 to TRBJ2-5; D is tentatively TRBD1 or TRBD2 (5 bases each). This CDR3 has 14 residues. Germline CDR1 and CDR2: MNHNY and SVGAGI (reference sequence). Between the trimmed V and J ends, which lost 4 bases and 1 base, there was a span of 10 bases. As DNA, the CDR3 is TGTGCCAGCAGTTTTCTGGGGACCCAAGAGACCCAGTACTTC. It translates to CASSFLGTQETQYF.

The chain couples TRBV5-8 to TRBJ2-7, with D uncertain. CDR3 length: 16 residues. The V gene lost 0 bases and the J gene lost 0 bases, with 13 bases spanning the gap. Germline CDR1 and CDR2: SGHTS and YDEGEE. The CDR3 DNA reads as TGTGCCAGCAGCTTGGGGCCCCGGGTCCTCTCCTACGAGCAGTACTTC. Its protein is CASSLGPRVLSYEQYF.

As regards this clone: The identical CDR3 is also encoded by other nucleotide sequences in the sample. This rearrangement joins TRBV7-9 to TRBJ2-7, with D uncertain. The length of the CDR3 is 12 residues. Deletions cut 2 bases from V and 5 bases from J, with 7 bases between. The germline CDR1 and CDR2 sequences are SEHNR and FQNEAQ (reference sequence). CDR3 nucleotide sequence: TGTGCCAGCAGCTTACGGGCAGACGAGCAGTACTTC. This sequence encodes CASSLRADEQYF.

Comment on this clone: This same CDR3 is encoded by further DNA sequences in the sample. This sequence joins TRBV11-2 and TRBJ2-5; unclear D gene. Germline values: CDR1 SGHAT, CDR2 FQNNGV. This CDR3 comprises 13 residues. V gave up 8 bases and J gave up 3 bases, with 13 bases separating them. CDR3 bases: TGTGCCAGCTCCCGGGTGAGAGAAGAGACCCAGTACTTC. This sequence encodes CASSRVREETQYF.

This clone was detected only once. This rearrangement joins TRBV27 to TRBJ2-1, with D perhaps matching TRBD1 or TRBD2 (6 bases each). Trimming left V 1 base short and J 6 bases short, with 19 bases between. The CDR3 covers 17 residues. The germline gives CDR1 MNHEY, CDR2 SMNVEV (reference sequence). CDR3 in DNA: TGTGCCAGCAGTTTATTGGGGGGCACGTTTGGAATCAATGAGCAGTTCTTC. Its translation: CASSLLGGTFGINEQFF.

The rearrangement uses TRBV7-9 and TRBJ2-5; unclear D gene. CDR3 length equals 13 residues. Germline V CDR1 and CDR2: SEHNR, FQNEAQ (reference sequence). Trimming removed 5 bases from V and 2 bases from J, with 9 bases in between. The DNA of the CDR3 is TGTGCCAGCAGCGGCGGAACACAAGAGACCCAGTACTTC. Translation: CASSGGTQETQYF.

The chain carries TRBV9 and TRBJ2-1, with D tentatively TRBD1 (5 bases). CDR1 is SGDLS, CDR2 YYNGEE, per germline. The CDR3 sequence is 13 residues long. Trimming took 5 bases from V and 9 from J, leaving 15 bases between them. CDR3 nucleotide sequence: TGTGCCAGCAGTGAAGGGGCAACCGCTGAGCAGTTCTTC. Its translation: CASSEGATAEQFF.

This sequence joins TRBV7-8 and TRBJ2-7; TRBD2 matches 14 bases. V shed 3 bases, J shed 4 bases, and the junction held 8 bases outside the gene matches. The germline gives CDR1 SGHVS, CDR2 FQNEAQ. The CDR3 contains 17 residues. The CDR3 DNA is TGTGCCAGCAGCTTGGGACTAGCGGGAGTAAAGTTTTACGAGCAGTACTTC. It yields the protein CASSLGLAGVKFYEQYF. Full variable domain (outside the CDR3, taken from reference TRBV7-8 and TRBJ2-7): GAGVSQSPRYKVAKRGQDVALRCDPISGHVSLFWYQQALGQGPEFLTYFQNEAQLDKSGLPSDRFFAERPEGSVSTLKIQRTQQEDSAVYLCASSLGLAGVKFYEQYFGPGTRLTVT.

The V gene is TRBV7-9, the J gene TRBJ2-5; the D is unclear. The ends were cut back, 2 bases at V and 5 bases at J, with 12 bases in the middle. Germline CDR1 is SEHNR and CDR2 is FQNEAQ (reference sequence). This CDR3 comprises 14 residues. CDR3 DNA sequence: TGTGCCAGCAGCTTATTTCAACCAATGGAGACCCAGTACTTC. Its translation: CASSLFQPMETQYF.

The CDR3 DNA sequence: TGCGCCAGCAGCCAGGACTACGAGCAGTACTTC. This encodes CASSQDYEQYF. This chain connects TRBV4-3 to TRBJ2-7; D gene ambiguous. Germline V CDR1 and CDR2: LGHNA, YSLEER. The CDR3 has 11 residues. V lost 3 bases, J lost 3 bases, and 3 bases lay in between.

For this clone: The same CDR3 is also encoded by other DNA sequences in this sample. This chain connects TRBV6-5 to TRBJ2-2; the D gene is possibly TRBD2 (6 bases). From germline, CDR1 is MNHEY and CDR2 SVGAGI. The CDR3 contains 14 residues. V was pared by 5 bases and J by 5 bases, with 12 bases between. The CDR3 coding sequence is TGTGCCAGCAGTCCGACGGGGGTGACCGGGGAGCTGTTTTTT. It specifies CASSPTGVTGELFF.

V usage is TRBV7-9 and J usage is TRBJ1-6, with a tentative D call TRBD1 (6 bases). CDR1 and CDR2 (germline): SEHNR, FQNEAQ (reference sequence). The CDR3 has 14 amino acids. V gave up 3 bases and J gave up 10 bases, with 13 bases separating them. CDR3 sequence: CASSLTQGGSPLHF. The CDR3 DNA is TGTGCCAGCAGCTTGACACAGGGAGGCTCACCCCTCCACTTT.

V usage is TRBV27 and J usage is TRBJ2-1, with D unresolved. CDR1 and CDR2 from the germline V gene are MNHEY and SMNVEV (reference sequence). V lost 2 bases and J lost 4, with 12 bases in between. This CDR3 comprises 15 residues. CDR3 nucleotide sequence: TGTGCCAGCAGTTTAAGTGAAAACCCGTACAATGAGCAGTTCTTC. Translating gives CASSLSENPYNEQFF.

V usage is TRBV5-1 and J usage is TRBJ2-3; D unclear. CDR1 and CDR2 (germline): SGHRS, YFSETQ. There are 15 residues in the CDR3. Trimming pared 2 bases from V and 1 base from J, leaving 11 bases between. The CDR3 protein is CASSFYRPGTDTQYF. The CDR3 bases are TGCGCCAGCAGCTTCTATAGACCTGGCACAGATACGCAGTATTTT.

This clone was picked up one time. V and J are TRBV7-9 and TRBJ2-6; D might be TRBD2 (5 bases). The CDR3 sequence is 16 residues long. The germline V and J ends were trimmed by 4 bases and 0 bases, with 10 bases remaining between them. Germline V gives CDR1 SEHNR, CDR2 FQNEAQ (reference sequence). The CDR3 is CASSSSMGSGANVLTF. The CDR3 nucleotides are TGTGCCAGCAGCTCTAGCATGGGCTCTGGGGCCAACGTCCTGACTTTC.

The genes are TRBV2 and TRBJ1-4, with D unresolved. This CDR3 is 15 amino acids long. CDR1 SNHLY and CDR2 FYNNEI come from the germline V gene. The V end lost 6 bases, the J end lost 6 bases, and 17 bases lay between the germline ends. The CDR3 loop is CASRGYFGGDEKLFF. CDR3 DNA: TGTGCCAGCAGGGGCTATTTTGGCGGGGATGAAAAACTGTTTTTT.

Comment on this clone: Other DNA sequences in this specimen translate into the identical CDR3. CDR3 residues: CASSFRGRAYEQYF. CDR3 nucleotides: TGTGCCAGCAGTTTCAGGGGGCGCGCCTACGAGCAGTACTTC. The chain joins TRBV28 to TRBJ2-7; 8 nucleotides align to TRBD1. The V gene end was trimmed by 3 bases and the J gene end by 2 bases; junction bases not matched to a gene: 3. The germline V gene has CDR1 MDHEN and CDR2 SYDVKM. There are 14 residues in the CDR3.

J is TRBJ1-2 and V is TRBV4-3; TRBD1 aligns across 10 bases. V lost 2 bases to trimming and J lost 6 bases; unmatched junction nucleotides: 3. The CDR3 spans 14 residues. CDR1 and CDR2 (germline): LGHNA, YSLEER. CDR3 residues: CASSQMDRGDGYTF. In nucleotides, the CDR3 is TGCGCCAGCAGCCAAATGGACAGGGGGGATGGCTACACCTTC.

The rearrangement uses TRBV13 and TRBJ2-1; TRBD2 agrees at 7 bases. V lost 1 base and J lost 0; bases outside the gene matches: 9. The CDR3 loop spans 18 amino acids. Germline assignment: CDR1 PRHDT and CDR2 FYEKMQ (reference sequence). The CDR3 sequence is CASSLVPHSSGSYNEQFF. The CDR3 coding sequence is TGTGCCAGCAGCTTAGTCCCCCACTCTAGCGGCTCCTACAATGAGCAGTTCTTC.